This T cell receptor beta chain is drawn from a study of shared clonotypes between healthy human individuals (TCRdb year 2020). About the full investigation: A couple of women and a few men aged 18 to 49 years were included in the cohort. Each donor's leukapheresis produced roughly between roughly 0.94 and 9.5 billion PBMCs. Per donor, three plates each were used for CD4 naive and CD4 memory, two for CD8 naive, and one for CD8 memory. To estimate repertoire size and how much clonotypes are shared between individuals, the study performed deep sequencing of blood TCR repertoires from five healthy adults. Different laboratories and diverse techniques were used to prepare libraries and sequence TCR repertoires, to increase sequencing depth and limit assay-specific biases. General conclusions and limits of the study: Higher generation probabilities were observed for clonotypes shared by all four sorted-subset donors than for non-shared clonotypes. Across four donors, roughly 5.4% of naive CD4, more than 3% of naive CD8, 2.3% of memory CD4, and over 0.35% of memory CD8 clonotypes were shared. Pairwise subsampling indicated that sequencing depth was expected to affect the degree of clonotype sharing among donors. Even with the large sequencing depth, rarefaction of the sorted-subset datasets indicated that sequencing was incomplete. The small number of donors limited the genetic and exposure-history diversity represented. Naive subsets generally had larger estimated clonotype richness than memory subsets. Sampling was limited to blood, and TCR repertoires in tissue likely differ from TCR repertoires in blood.

As concerns this clone: Its specific antigen is unknown. It has no much larger one-base neighbor in the sample; base qualities were not kept.

The donors were healthy, HIV-negative adults with no recently reported acute infections or vaccinations. All donors were Caucasian adults living in Nashville, Tennessee, USA. Magnetic negative selection was used to enrich CD4+ T cells, after which naive cells were positively selected on CD45RA and the negative fraction became the memory subset. After blood collection by leukapheresis, PBMCs were isolated using Ficoll-Histopaque density gradient centrifugation and then cryopreserved in the vapor phase of liquid nitrogen. Analytical flow cytometry was used to check the purity and quantity of each magnetically sorted T cell population. Genomic DNA was isolated from each sorted fraction and quantified by UV absorbance on a Nanodrop 2000c. The CDR3 runs 14 amino acids, cysteine and phenylalanine included. Only the CDR3 part of the read is kept: 42 bases, read in frame from the first base. As encoded in the germline V gene, CDR1 is KGHSH while CDR2 is LQKENI. After removal of 6 bases from V and 7 bases from J, the junction retains 7 bases not matched to a gene.

Using the deep immunoSEQ assay, multiplex PCR amplified TCR CDR3 regions from genomic DNA. For each cell subset, the extracted genomic DNA was distributed evenly across all wells of several immunoSEQ 96-well plates, and each plate served as one replicate. For sorted subsets, 200 to 250 ng genomic DNA, equal to some 30,000 T cell genomes, was loaded into each replicate PCR. Purified libraries were quantified with a Qubit 3.0 fluorometer, sized on a Bioanalyzer 2100, and re-quantified with the KAPA Library Quantification kit. Every immunoSEQ 96-well plate was sequenced on a separate single-read 150-cycle Illumina NextSeq 550 flow cell. Regarding the original processing steps: Because the immunoSEQ output held only junctional sequences and lacked quality scores, the filtering could not match the filtering applied to full-length reads. To assign V/J genes and CDR3, sequences were annotated against IMGT germline references using PyIR, a Python wrapper for IgBLAST v1.9. Reads with weak V/J assignments (E-value above 1e-6), missing CDR3, stop codons, out-of-frame junctions, or ambiguous translated residues were removed. V3J clonotypes were defined by identical inferred V gene, J gene, and CDR3 amino acid sequence. To compute the percentage overlap between repertoires, the number of shared unique clonotypes was divided by the size of the smaller repertoire. Repertoire richness was assessed with RTK rarefaction, the Chao1 estimator, and Recon v2.1 estimates of unobserved clonotypes. Generation probabilities for all TCRbeta clonotypes obtained by the gDNA method from several donors were computed using OLGA. Held by TCRdb, this immuneACCESS table contains in-frame sequences only and omits some clones. Under half of the omission traces to an unresolved V gene where checked; the cause of the rest is unknown. That table gives V, J and clone size, and the DNA gave D and trimming. The sample contains some 2.4 million clones, 93% of them found a single time. The biggest ten clones account for around 0.37% of the sample.

The chain joins TRBV18 to TRBJ1-4; 8 junctional bases match TRBD1. Sequenced input: naive CD4+ T cells from PBMCs. The intended sense of this specimen's cell subset or site label: CD45RA+ positively selected. The clonotype comes from a man younger than 30 in good health. Some clones in this sample may be carry-over from other donors' samples. The DNA is as follows: TGTGCCAGCTCGGACGACAGGGGCGGTGAAAAACTGTTTTTT. Translated, it gives CASSDDRGGEKLFF.